The 12 T cell receptor beta chains given below trace back to one sample, sequenced in a study of cytomegalovirus exposure and HLA in healthy donors. PCR primers comprised 60 Vbeta and 13 Jbeta primers. Profiled with immunoSEQ multiplex PCR; TCRdb holds only in-frame clones, not every one. This sample has fewer than 120,000 clones, with around 78% found just once. Material for sequencing was PBMCs. The source is a woman aged 30 to 39 in good health and CMV-seronegative.

The rearrangement joins TRBV6-6 to TRBJ2-7; 14 nucleotides agree with TRBD2. The V and J ends lost 7 bases and 5 bases, in that order; junction bases with no gene match: 7. This CDR3 is 15 amino acids long. CDR1 and CDR2 from the germline V gene are MNHNY and SVGAGI (reference sequence). The CDR3 DNA is TGTGCCAGCACGGGACTAGCGGGAGTTCTTAACGAGCAGTACTTC. Translating it yields CASTGLAGVLNEQYF.

The chain is built from TRBV11-2 and TRBJ2-7; D is ambiguous. Between the trimmed V and J ends, which lost 5 bases and 3 bases, there was a span of 14 bases. CDR3 length equals 14 residues. Germline CDR1 and CDR2: SGHAT and FQNNGV. As DNA, the CDR3 is TGTGCCAGCAGCCCGGCGAGGAGCCTCTACGAGCAGTACTTC. It codes for CASSPARSLYEQYF.

This chain connects TRBV5-6 to TRBJ1-5; D is unresolved. Looked up from germline, CDR1 is SGHDT and CDR2 is YYEEEE. Trimming shortened V by 0 bases and J by 3 bases, and 10 bases separated the two germline ends. The CDR3 length is 15 residues. DNA of the CDR3: TGTGCCAGCAGCTTGGACGGAGTCCCCAATCAGCCCCAGCATTTT. It specifies CASSLDGVPNQPQHF.

This clone was observed a few times. The V call is TRBV20-1, the J call TRBJ2-5, with D hard to call. The CDR3 spans 11 residues. Trimming left V 3 bases short and J 1 base short, with 3 bases between. CDR1 and CDR2 from the germline V gene are DFQATT and SNEGSKA (reference sequence). This CDR3 is CSASLQETQYF. CDR3 DNA sequence: TGCAGTGCTAGTCTCCAAGAGACCCAGTACTTC.

The CDR3 region has the DNA TGTGCCAGCAGGGAGACAGGGGTATGGTACGGGGAGCTGTTTTTT. Protein sequence: CASRETGVWYGELFF. The genes are TRBV2 and TRBJ2-2, with 8 positions matching TRBD1. The germline V gene has CDR1 SNHLY and CDR2 FYNNEI. Trimming cost V 6 bases and J 7 bases; bases outside gene matches: 10. This CDR3 contains 15 residues.

This clone occurred a few times. CDR3 amino acids: CASSQERLTQGGYTF. CDR3 sequence (DNA): TGTGCCAGCAGCCAAGAGAGGCTCACACAGGGTGGCTACACCTTC. The V gene is TRBV4-2, the J gene TRBJ1-2; D may be TRBD1 (6 bases). This CDR3 region has 15 residues. Trimming took 0 bases from V and 7 from J, leaving 15 bases between them. From germline, CDR1 is LGHNA and CDR2 YNFKEQ.

This chain joins TRBV7-9 and TRBJ1-4; D remains unclear. The V end was cut by 5 bases, the J end by 5 bases, with 9 bases between. This CDR3 comprises 13 residues. The germline V gene has CDR1 SEHNR and CDR2 FQNEAQ (reference sequence). CDR3 residues: CASSRSGNEKLFF. CDR3 sequence (DNA): TGTGCCAGCAGCCGCAGCGGCAATGAAAAACTGTTTTTT.

V usage is TRBV6-5 and J usage is TRBJ2-3, with 7 bases identical to TRBD2. The germline CDR1 and CDR2 sequences are MNHEY and SVGAGI. Unmatched junction bases numbered 10, after V lost 6 bases and J lost 4 bases. The CDR3 length is 15 residues. The CDR3 region is CASRAQRDRADTQYF. Written as DNA, the CDR3 is TGTGCCAGCAGAGCCCAGCGGGATAGGGCAGATACGCAGTATTTT.

The CDR3 sequence is CASSATGTRDEKLFF. CDR3 bases: TGTGCCAGCAGCGCTACCGGGACAAGAGATGAAAAACTGTTTTTT. The chain uses TRBV9 and TRBJ1-4; possible D gene TRBD1, 6 bases. This CDR3 spans 15 amino acids. Trimming left V 3 bases short and J 6 bases short, with 15 bases between. Germline V CDR1 and CDR2: SGDLS, YYNGEE.

This clone occurred once. The chain carries TRBV13 and TRBJ2-7; tentative D call: TRBD1 (5 bases). V shed 4 bases and J shed 6 bases, with 13 bases lying between them. Germline V lookup: CDR1 PRHDT, CDR2 FYEKMQ (reference sequence). The CDR3 is made up of 13 amino acids. This chain's CDR3 is CASSSRGSFEQYF. Here the CDR3 DNA reads TGTGCCAGCAGCTCAAGGGGTAGCTTCGAGCAGTACTTC.

The chain combines TRBV2 with TRBJ2-3, with D uncertain. The CDR3 runs to 16 residues. From germline, CDR1 is SNHLY and CDR2 FYNNEI. The V end was cut by 5 bases, the J end by 2 bases, with 17 bases between. This CDR3 is CASSIGALPYTDTQYF. CDR3 DNA sequence: TGTGCCAGCAGTATCGGAGCGCTACCATACACAGATACGCAGTATTTT.

This chain uses TRBV30 with TRBJ2-2; 16 nucleotides line up with TRBD2. CDR1 GTSNPN and CDR2 SVGIG come from the germline V gene (reference sequence). The CDR3 runs 19 residues. V gave up 4 bases and J gave up 5 bases; unmatched junction bases: 13. DNA of the CDR3: TGTGCCTGGATGACACCGGGACTAGCGGGAGGGCCGGGGACCGGGGAGCTGTTTTTT. Translation: CAWMTPGLAGGPGTGELFF.